The 21 T cell receptor beta chains presented below share a single source sample, sequenced in a study of blood T cell repertoires in COVID-19. Clones were sequenced by immunoSEQ multiplex PCR, and TCRdb holds only the in-frame ones, with some missing. Of more than 85,000 clones in the sample, 70% to 85% were seen once. Source material: peripheral blood. These receptor sequences come from a woman aged 55 to 70 with acute or convalescent COVID-19.

This clone has just a few counts. V and J are TRBV5-1 and TRBJ2-7, with a weak D call TRBD2 (5 bases). Germline loops: CDR1 SGHRS, CDR2 YFSETQ. The CDR3 runs 14 residues. Trimming removed 6 bases from V and 1 base from J, with 14 bases in between. CDR3 DNA sequence: TGCGCCAGCATGGTGGGGTCGGGATCCTACGAGCAGTACTTC. This gives the protein CASMVGSGSYEQYF.

The V and J genes are TRBV6-6 and TRBJ2-7, with 10 nucleotides matching TRBD1. Germline loops: CDR1 MNHNY, CDR2 SVGAGI (reference sequence). V was pared by 5 bases and J by 5 bases, with 9 bases of the junction left unmatched. This CDR3 comprises 15 residues. CDR3 bases: TGTGCCAGCAGTCTCCGGGACAGGGGAGGTGACGAGCAGTACTTC. It is translated as CASSLRDRGGDEQYF.

The chain is built from TRBV21-1 and TRBJ2-7; the table's TRBD1 call for D was not verified on the DNA. TRBV21-1 is flagged as a pseudogene. The CDR3 loop spans 12 amino acids. CDR3 bases: TGTGCCATCCCGGGACAGCCCTACGAGCAGTACTTC. Amino acids: CAIPGQPYEQYF.

The J gene is TRBJ2-5, the V gene TRBV2, with a tentative D call TRBD1 (5 bases). The V end was cut by 4 bases, the J end by 1 base, with 10 bases between. CDR1 and CDR2 (germline): SNHLY, FYNNEI. The CDR3 is 14 amino acids. The CDR3 loop reads CASSVGLVQETQYF. The CDR3, as DNA: TGTGCCAGCAGTGTGGGGCTAGTCCAAGAGACCCAGTACTTC.

The gene calls are TRBV24-1 and TRBJ1-5; the D is unclear. This CDR3 region has 16 residues. Germline V gene lookup returns CDR1 KGHDR and CDR2 SFDVKD. The V gene lost 4 bases and the J gene lost 3 bases, with 15 bases spanning the gap. In nucleotides, the CDR3 is TGTGCCACCAGTGACACTGGGGAGATGTACAATCAGCCCCAGCATTTT. The encoded protein is CATSDTGEMYNQPQHF.

V gene TRBV19 combines with J gene TRBJ2-7; D ambiguous. This CDR3 spans 14 amino acids. Germline V CDR1 and CDR2: LNHDA, SQIVND (reference sequence). Trimming removed 3 bases from V and 2 bases from J, with 11 bases in between. The CDR3 DNA reads as TGTGCCAGTAGTATTCAGGCACGCACCTACGAGCAGTACTTC. It encodes CASSIQARTYEQYF.

The chain couples TRBV7-9 to TRBJ2-2, with unresolved D. Germline CDR1 is SEHNR and CDR2 is FQNEAQ (reference sequence). The germline V and J ends were trimmed by 3 bases and 9 bases, with 8 bases remaining between them. The CDR3 totals 12 residues. The CDR3 is CASSFQKRELFF. The CDR3 coding sequence is TGTGCCAGCAGCTTCCAAAAAAGGGAGCTGTTTTTT.

The chain employs TRBV7-8 and TRBJ1-3; no firm D call. The CDR3 contains 14 residues. V was pared by 3 bases and J by 0 bases, with 6 bases between. Germline assignment: CDR1 SGHVS and CDR2 FQNEAQ. Written as DNA, the CDR3 is TGTGCCAGCAGCTTCCTCAGCTCTGGAAACACCATATATTTT. Translated, it gives CASSFLSSGNTIYF.

This clone was observed a single time. The rearrangement links TRBV19 to TRBJ2-5; maybe TRBD2 (7 bases). Germline-derived CDR1 and CDR2 are LNHDA and SQIVND (reference sequence). The length of the CDR3 is 15 residues. Trimming stripped 6 bases from V and 4 bases from J, with 18 bases between. CDR3 residues: CASSPPAGASETQYF. The CDR3 nucleotides are TGTGCCAGTAGCCCCCCCGCGGGGGCGTCAGAGACCCAGTACTTC. Full variable domain (rest looked up from reference TRBV19 and TRBJ2-5): DGGITQSPKYLFRKEGQNVTLSCEQNLNHDAMYWYRQDPGQGLRLIYYSQIVNDFQKGDIAEGYSVSREKKESFPLTVTSAQKNPTAFYLCASSPPAGASETQYFGPGTRLLVL.

The J gene is TRBJ1-2, the V gene TRBV12-5; tentative D call: TRBD1 (6 bases). This CDR3 has 12 amino acids. Trimming stripped 7 bases from V and 2 bases from J, with 8 bases between. CDR1 and CDR2 from the germline V gene are LGHNT and FRNRAP. The CDR3 loop reads CASAGGNYGYTF. CDR3 nucleotides: TGTGCTAGTGCGGGGGGCAACTATGGCTACACCTTC.

This chain links TRBV5-4 with TRBJ1-1; 9 bases fit TRBD1. Germline CDR1 is SGHNT and CDR2 is YYREEE (reference sequence). This CDR3 comprises 15 residues. V lost 5 bases and J lost 4; bases outside the gene matches: 9. The CDR3 DNA is TGTGCCAGCAGTTTGTCCGGGACAGGGAGCACTGAAGCTTTCTTT. This translates into CASSLSGTGSTEAFF.

The V call is TRBV6-1, the J call TRBJ1-1; possibly TRBD1 for D (5 bases). Germline CDR1 is MNHNS and CDR2 is SASEGT. The CDR3 runs 14 residues. Trimming pared 2 bases from V and 1 base from J, leaving 8 bases between. The CDR3 sequence is CASSEYRPNTEAFF. Written as DNA, the CDR3 is TGTGCCAGCAGTGAATACAGGCCGAACACTGAAGCTTTCTTT.

The chain links TRBV19 to TRBJ1-1, with a possible D match to TRBD1 (6 bases). V was clipped by 3 bases and J by 8 bases, with 31 bases between them. Germline V gives CDR1 LNHDA, CDR2 SQIVND (reference sequence). This CDR3 has 19 residues. The CDR3 DNA follows: TGTGCCAGTAGTATCCCCCTCGGCGAGTCCCCCGGGACACAACCCGAAGCTTTCTTT. Its translation: CASSIPLGESPGTQPEAFF. Using reference TRBV19 and TRBJ1-1 for the parts outside the CDR3, the full variable domain is DGGITQSPKYLFRKEGQNVTLSCEQNLNHDAMYWYRQDPGQGLRLIYYSQIVNDFQKGDIAEGYSVSREKKESFPLTVTSAQKNPTAFYLCASSIPLGESPGTQPEAFFGQGTRLTVV.

The rearrangement joins TRBV28 to TRBJ1-2; no firm D call. The CDR3 is 12 residues long. V lost 10 bases and J 5 bases, leaving 14 bases between the germline ends. Germline V gives CDR1 MDHEN, CDR2 SYDVKM. CDR3 nucleotide sequence: TGTGCCACCTCCCGTGCCCAGTATGGCTACACCTTC. Its translation is CATSRAQYGYTF.

The chain recombines TRBV4-1 with TRBJ2-3; 10 nucleotides line up with TRBD1. The ends lost 4 bases at V and 5 bases at J; junction bases unmatched: 9. The CDR3 has 16 amino acids. Germline V gene data show CDR1 as MGHRA and CDR2 as YSYEKL. The CDR3 coding sequence is TGCGCCAGCAGCCTGTCAGGGGACAGGGGATTAGATACGCAGTATTTT. Translation gives CASSLSGDRGLDTQYF.

The chain links TRBV19 to TRBJ1-2; no clear D gene. Trimming cost V 7 bases and J 3 bases, with 15 bases left between them. Germline values: CDR1 LNHDA, CDR2 SQIVND (reference sequence). This CDR3 is 14 amino acids long. Here the CDR3 reads CASTLRRRDYGYTF. CDR3 bases: TGTGCCAGTACCTTACGACGGAGGGACTATGGCTACACCTTC.

J is TRBJ1-2 and V is TRBV29-1; no clear D. The CDR3 sequence is 13 residues long. In germline, CDR1 is SQVTM, CDR2 ANQGSEA. The V gene lost 5 bases and the J gene lost 6 bases, with 16 bases spanning the gap. CDR3 region: CSVLPGVVDGYTF. In DNA form, the CDR3 reads TGCAGCGTTCTCCCCGGGGTAGTAGATGGCTACACCTTC. Complete variable domain (other parts from reference TRBV29-1 and TRBJ1-2): SAVISQKPSRDICQRGTSLTIQCQVDSQVTMMFWYRQQPGQSLTLIATANQGSEATYESGFVIDKFPISRPNLTFSTLTVSNMSPEDSSIYLCSVLPGVVDGYTFGSGTRLTVV.

V is TRBV11-2 and J is TRBJ2-7; the D gene is possibly TRBD2 (5 bases). Germline V lookup: CDR1 SGHAT, CDR2 FQNNGV. Trimming shortened V by 3 bases and J by 5 bases, and 11 bases separated the two germline ends. The CDR3 contains 13 residues. CDR3 amino acids: CASSLERVNEQYF. CDR3 in DNA: TGTGCCAGCAGCTTGGAGAGGGTGAACGAGCAGTACTTC.

V is TRBV5-6 and J is TRBJ1-5, with D maybe TRBD1 (5 bases). Germline CDR1 SGHDT, CDR2 YYEEEE. Trimming cost V 4 bases and J 3 bases, with 17 bases left between them. CDR3 length: 16 residues. CDR3 amino acids: CASSPRLTALNQPQHF. Written as DNA, the CDR3 is TGTGCCAGCAGCCCTCGACTGACAGCTCTCAATCAGCCCCAGCATTTT.

V is TRBV19 and J is TRBJ1-4; 9 bases align to TRBD1. The CDR3 runs to 13 residues. Trimming removed 7 bases from V and 6 bases from J; junction bases left unmatched: 3. Germline V CDR1 and CDR2: LNHDA, SQIVND (reference sequence). The DNA of the CDR3 is TGTGCCAGTAAAAGGGACAGGGATGAAAAACTGTTTTTT. As protein: CASKRDRDEKLFF.

This clone was picked up one time. The genes are TRBV3-1 (or the pseudogene TRBV3-2) and TRBJ2-7; 7 bases are a match to TRBD1. Losses at the gene ends were 6 bases for V and 3 bases for J; bases not matched to a gene: 5. This CDR3 is 13 amino acids long. Germline loops: CDR1 LGHDT, CDR2 YNNKEL (reference sequence). The CDR3, as DNA: TGTGCCAGCAGGGGACAGCCAAACTACGAGCAGTACTTC. It yields the protein CASRGQPNYEQYF.